The next 26 T cell receptor beta chains were all read from a single sample in a study of vaccination effects on CD4 cells after COVID-19. Clones were sequenced by immunoSEQ multiplex PCR, and TCRdb holds only the in-frame ones, with some missing. The sample gives about 43,000 clones, roughly 72% of which show up once; less than 14% is in the top ten. Prior to sequencing, the ViraFEST assay stimulated PBMC with viral peptide pools, which expanded the antigen-specific CD4+ T cells. After less than 11 days in culture, the CD4+ T cells were isolated. Previously uninfected by SARS-CoV-2, the vaccine recipients also showed negative nucleocapsid antibodies. Which antigens these TCRs recognize remains unknown. The sample was CD4+ T cells from PBMCs cultured with SARS-CoV-2 spike peptides, taken before COVID-19 vaccination. Receptors originate from a human donor who received a COVID-19 vaccine.

The chain joins TRBV5-8 to TRBJ2-5; D is unresolved. Trimming took 2 bases from V and 5 from J, leaving 4 bases between them. The CDR3 is made up of 11 amino acids. Germline V CDR1 and CDR2: SGHTS, YDEGEE. This chain's CDR3 is CASSLRETQYF. In nucleotides, the CDR3 is TGTGCCAGCAGCTTAAGGGAGACCCAGTACTTC.

This clone showed up just once. This chain uses TRBV6-5 with TRBJ1-4; 7 bases map to TRBD1. The germline V gene encodes CDR1 MNHEY and CDR2 SVGAGI. V dropped 5 bases and J dropped 5; count of bases not matched to a gene: 2. This CDR3 spans 13 amino acids. CDR3 loop: CASSRDRNEKLFF. CDR3 DNA sequence: TGTGCCAGCAGTCGGGACAGAAATGAAAAACTGTTTTTT.

This clone turned up a few times. The chain carries TRBV6-2 or TRBV6-3 and TRBJ1-1, with D perhaps matching TRBD1 (5 bases). This CDR3 is 14 amino acids long. Per the germline V gene, CDR1 is MNHEY and CDR2 is SVGEGT. Deletions cut 2 bases from V and 14 bases from J, with 21 bases between. The CDR3 spells CASSYQSGRATVFF. In nucleotides, the CDR3 is TGTGCCAGCAGTTACCAATCAGGCAGGGCCACCGTCTTCTTT.

This clone came up once. The chain links TRBV24-1 to TRBJ2-5; 9 nucleotides match TRBD2. The CDR3 has 17 residues. V lost 5 bases to trimming and J lost 2 bases; unmatched junction nucleotides: 11. Germline lookup yields CDR1 KGHDR and CDR2 SFDVKD. The CDR3 is CATSATRGAGGQETQYF. The CDR3 DNA reads TGTGCCACCAGTGCCACACGGGGGGCGGGGGGGCAAGAGACCCAGTACTTC.

This clone was counted a few times. CDR3 protein: CASSRDRNTEAFF. CDR3 bases: TGTGCCAGCAGCCGGGACAGGAACACTGAAGCTTTCTTT. V and J are TRBV5-4 and TRBJ1-1; TRBD1 matches at 7 bases. The V and J ends lost 4 bases and 1 base, in that order; junction bases with no gene match: 1. In germline, CDR1 is SGHNT, CDR2 YYREEE (reference sequence). The CDR3 is 13 residues long. The whole variable domain, remainder taken from reference TRBV5-4 and TRBJ1-1, is ETGVTQSPTHLIKTRGQQVTLRCSSQSGHNTVSWYQQALGQGPQFIFQYYREEENGRGNFPPRFSGLQFPNYSSELNVNALELDDSALYLCASSRDRNTEAFFGQGTRLTVV.

The chain uses TRBV21-1 and TRBJ2-1; whether TRBD2, the table's D call, matches the DNA was not checked. TRBV21-1 is a known pseudogene. The CDR3 totals 17 residues. The CDR3 DNA is TGTGCCAGCAGCAAAGAAGCGGGCAGGAAGTCCTACAATGAGCAGTTCTTC. This translates into CASSKEAGRKSYNEQFF.

This rearrangement joins TRBV5-1 to TRBJ2-1; possibly TRBD1 or TRBD2 for D (5 bases each). Deletions cut 0 bases from V and 4 bases from J, with 14 bases between. The CDR3 extends over 16 amino acids. Germline-derived CDR1 and CDR2 are SGHRS and YFSETQ. CDR3 loop: CASSLDGDGRYNEQFF. CDR3 nucleotides: TGCGCCAGCAGCTTGGATGGGGACGGACGGTACAATGAGCAGTTCTTC.

The rearrangement uses TRBV9 and TRBJ2-3; D not resolved. The germline CDR1 and CDR2 sequences are SGDLS and YYNGEE. The CDR3 is 14 residues long. Between the trimmed V and J ends, which lost 2 bases and 2 bases, there was a span of 9 bases. CDR3: CASSVSPVTDTQYF. Here the CDR3 DNA reads TGTGCCAGCAGCGTCTCTCCAGTCACAGATACGCAGTATTTT. The variable domain in full, with the rest retrieved from reference TRBV9 and TRBJ2-3, is DSGVTQTPKHLITATGQRVTLRCSPRSGDLSVYWYQQSLDQGLQFLIQYYNGEERAKGNILERFSAQQFPDLHSELNLSSLELGDSALYFCASSVSPVTDTQYFGPGTRLTVL.

The chain joins TRBV27 to TRBJ1-2; D ambiguous. CDR3 size: 14 residues. Germline assignment: CDR1 MNHEY and CDR2 SMNVEV (reference sequence). The germline V and J ends were trimmed by 3 bases and 8 bases, with 16 bases remaining between them. The CDR3 region has the DNA TGTGCCAGCAGTTTCATCGGTCAAAAAGGAGGCTACACCTTC. It encodes CASSFIGQKGGYTF.

CDR3 sequence reads: CASSSDSFYGYTF. In DNA, the CDR3 is TGTGCCAGCAGCTCGGACAGTTTCTATGGCTACACCTTC. The chain carries TRBV7-2 and TRBJ1-2, with D possibly TRBD1 on 6 matching bases. Germline CDR1 SGHTA, CDR2 FQGNSA. Trimming left V 4 bases short and J 4 bases short, with 10 bases between. CDR3 length: 13 amino acids.

In this sample, this clone turned up a few times. The chain is built from TRBV19 and TRBJ2-7; 8 bases are a match to TRBD1. The CDR3 is 15 residues long. Germline assignment: CDR1 LNHDA and CDR2 SQIVND (reference sequence). V was pared by 0 bases and J by 12 bases, with 13 bases of the junction left unmatched. CDR3 amino acids: CASSIDCRDRPDWYV. Here the CDR3 DNA reads TGTGCCAGTAGTATAGATTGCCGGGACAGGCCAGATTGGTACGTC.

This clone was picked up a small number of times. The V gene is TRBV6-2 or TRBV6-3, the J gene TRBJ1-2; a possible D gene is TRBD1 (6 bases). The germline V gene has CDR1 MNHEY and CDR2 SVGEGT. The CDR3 is 15 amino acids. V was trimmed by 0 bases and J by 4 bases, leaving 12 bases between them. The CDR3 loop reads CASSYSRGYSYGYTF. DNA of the CDR3: TGTGCCAGCAGTTACTCGAGGGGGTATAGCTATGGCTACACCTTC.

The rearrangement joins TRBV5-5 to TRBJ2-1; 11 positions agree with TRBD1. V gave up 8 bases and J gave up 8 bases; unmatched junction bases: 9. Germline CDR1 reads SGHKS; CDR2 reads YYEKEE (reference sequence). This CDR3 is built from 14 residues. Here the CDR3 reads CASTRDRGGYEQFF. CDR3 DNA sequence: TGTGCCAGTACGCGGGACAGGGGGGGCTATGAGCAGTTCTTC.

The V gene is TRBV6-5, the J gene TRBJ1-5, with 7 bases matching TRBD1. The J segment lost 1 base and the V segment lost 6 bases, leaving 6 bases of the junction unmatched. The CDR3 has 15 residues. Looked up from germline, CDR1 is MNHEY and CDR2 is SVGAGI. Here the CDR3 DNA reads TGTGCCAGCAGACCGGACAGGTCGAGCAATCAGCCCCAGCATTTT. This codes for CASRPDRSSNQPQHF.

The chain links TRBV6-6 to TRBJ2-2, with 8 bases fitting TRBD1. The CDR3 totals 16 residues. J gave up 5 bases and V 5 bases, and 10 bases lay outside the gene matches. The V gene's germline CDR1 is MNHNY and CDR2 SVGAGI (reference sequence). The CDR3 DNA reads as TGTGCCAGCAGTAAATCCGGGACAGGAGGGACCGGGGAGCTGTTTTTT. Translating it yields CASSKSGTGGTGELFF.

This rearrangement joins TRBV7-2 to TRBJ2-2, with 7 bases identical to TRBD1. V was pared by 3 bases and J by 5 bases, with 9 bases of the junction left unmatched. The CDR3 length is 16 residues. In germline, CDR1 is SGHTA, CDR2 FQGNSA. CDR3 sequence: CASSLLTGRGTGELFF. DNA for the CDR3: TGTGCCAGCAGCTTGCTGACAGGGCGTGGGACCGGGGAGCTGTTTTTT.

The CDR3 region is CASSLWEGQANEKLFF. In DNA form, the CDR3 reads TGTGCCAGCAGCCTGTGGGAGGGACAAGCTAATGAAAAACTGTTTTTT. The chain joins TRBV5-6 to TRBJ1-4; D perhaps matches TRBD1 (6 bases). The CDR3 runs to 16 residues. The germline gives CDR1 SGHDT, CDR2 YYEEEE. V lost 4 bases to trimming and J lost 3 bases, with 16 bases between them.

This clone was seen once. This chain links TRBV2 with TRBJ1-1; no definite D call. Germline-derived CDR1 and CDR2 are SNHLY and FYNNEI. Trimming removed 2 bases from V and 8 bases from J, with 12 bases in between. The CDR3 has 13 amino acids. Here the CDR3 reads CASSEFTAGEAFF. DNA for the CDR3: TGTGCCAGCAGTGAATTTACCGCGGGGGAAGCTTTCTTT.

This clone was observed once. This chain connects TRBV11-2 to TRBJ1-6; D unclear. The CDR3 is 13 residues long. Trimming stripped 1 base from V and 7 bases from J, with 5 bases between. CDR1 and CDR2 from the germline V gene are SGHAT and FQNNGV. CDR3 region: CASSLGLNSPLHF. CDR3 sequence (DNA): TGTGCCAGCAGCTTAGGGTTAAATTCACCCCTCCACTTT.

V and J are TRBV5-5 and TRBJ1-2, with D perhaps TRBD1 (6 bases). The CDR3 is 14 residues long. The germline gives CDR1 SGHKS, CDR2 YYEKEE (reference sequence). V was shortened by 4 bases and J by 2 bases, with 12 bases between the two germline ends. The CDR3 spells CASSPSQGNYGYTF. CDR3 bases: TGTGCCAGCAGCCCGTCACAGGGAAACTATGGCTACACCTTC.

J is TRBJ1-5 and V is TRBV19, with 8 nucleotides matching TRBD1. The CDR3 covers 14 residues. Germline V gene lookup returns CDR1 LNHDA and CDR2 SQIVND (reference sequence). With V trimmed by 7 bases and J by 0 bases, 2 bases remained unmatched. The CDR3 DNA follows: TGTGCCAGTAATGACAGGGGTAGCAATCAGCCCCAGCATTTT. Translated: CASNDRGSNQPQHF.

The chain recombines TRBV6-4 with TRBJ2-5, with 9 nucleotides matching TRBD1. The CDR3 loop spans 16 amino acids. Germline assignment: CDR1 MRHNA and CDR2 SNTAGT. Trimming took 4 bases from V and 4 from J; bases not matched to a gene: 10. CDR3 loop: CASSASGTGLRETQYF. CDR3 nucleotides: TGTGCCAGCAGTGCCTCCGGGACAGGGTTGAGAGAGACCCAGTACTTC.

This chain uses TRBV12-3 or TRBV12-4 with TRBJ2-2; D ambiguous. The CDR3 has 12 residues. V lost 10 bases to trimming and J lost 1 base, with 7 bases between them. CDR3 in DNA: TGTGCCAACTCCCTGAACACCGGGGAGCTGTTTTTT. Protein sequence: CANSLNTGELFF.

The chain combines TRBV9 with TRBJ1-2; no clear D gene. The ends were cut back, 0 bases at V and 0 bases at J, with 6 bases in the middle. The CDR3 spans 14 residues. Germline assignment: CDR1 SGDLS and CDR2 YYNGEE. Here the CDR3 DNA reads TGTGCCAGCAGCGTAGGTCAGTCTAACTATGGCTACACCTTC. Amino acid sequence: CASSVGQSNYGYTF.

The chain carries TRBV9 and TRBJ1-2; 9 nucleotides match TRBD1. The CDR3 has 15 residues. CDR1 and CDR2 (germline): SGDLS, YYNGEE. V shed 2 bases and J 8 bases; nucleotides not matched to a gene: 10. Here the CDR3 DNA reads TGTGCCAGCAGCGTCAACTGGGACAGGGTAGGGGGCTACACCTTC. This translates into CASSVNWDRVGGYTF.

The rearrangement links TRBV3-1 (or the pseudogene TRBV3-2) to TRBJ1-2; D is uncertain. In germline, CDR1 is LGHDT, CDR2 YNNKEL (reference sequence). V lost 5 bases, J lost 2 bases, and 9 bases lay in between. This CDR3 spans 13 amino acids. The CDR3 spells CASSEGLNYGYTF. The CDR3 region has the DNA TGTGCCAGCAGCGAGGGTCTAAACTATGGCTACACCTTC.